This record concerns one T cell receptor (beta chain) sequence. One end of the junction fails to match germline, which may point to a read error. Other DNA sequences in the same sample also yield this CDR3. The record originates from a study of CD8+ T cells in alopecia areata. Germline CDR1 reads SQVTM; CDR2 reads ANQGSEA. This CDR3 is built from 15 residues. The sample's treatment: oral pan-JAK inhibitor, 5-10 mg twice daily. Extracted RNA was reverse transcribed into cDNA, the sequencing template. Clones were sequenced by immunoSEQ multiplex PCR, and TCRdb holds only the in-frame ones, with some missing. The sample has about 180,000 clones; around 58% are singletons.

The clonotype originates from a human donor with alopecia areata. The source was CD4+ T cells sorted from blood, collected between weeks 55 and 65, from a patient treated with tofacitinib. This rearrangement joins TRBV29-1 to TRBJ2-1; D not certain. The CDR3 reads CSVEERQALVNEQFF. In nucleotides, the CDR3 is TGCAGCGTTGAAGAGAGGCAGGCGTTGGTGAATGAACAGTTCTTC.